Listed below are T cell receptor beta chains from one sample, sequenced in a study of PD-1 blockade in classical Hodgkin lymphoma. Assay: immunoSEQ multiplex PCR; the TCRdb copy retains only in-frame clones and omits some. The sample lists 100,000 or so clones; 75% to 90% were seen once. The input for sequencing was peripheral blood mononuclear cells (PBMCs), taken before the second cycle of nivolumab. The receptors were gathered from a human donor with classical Hodgkin lymphoma. The CDR3 runs from the conserved cysteine through the conserved F or W. The D gene is left open where the match is weak. Some rows mark clone size as missing; the rest say once, few, many or name a class of expanded clone.

TRBV30	-	15	-	TRBJ2-3	TGTGCCTGGGGCGGTAGCTGGGGGCACACAGATACGCAGTATTTT	CAWGGSWGHTDTQYF
TRBV4-3	TRBD1	16	-	TRBJ1-6	TGCGCCAGCAGCCAATGGACAGGAAACTATAATTCACCCCTCCACTTT	CASSQWTGNYNSPLHF
TRBV30	-	15	-	TRBJ1-6	TGTGCCTGGACAGGTACTAGCTCCTATAATTCACCCCTCCACTTT	CAWTGTSSYNSPLHF
TRBV6-4	-	15	-	TRBJ2-3	TGTGCCAGCAGTGACTCGGGGTCCTCGGCAGATACGCAGTATTTT	CASSDSGSSADTQYF
TRBV11-2	-	15	-	TRBJ1-6	TGTGCCAGCAGCTTAGACGTTGAGTATAATTCACCCCTCCACTTT	CASSLDVEYNSPLHF
TRBV19	-	13	-	TRBJ1-5	TGTGCCAGTAGTATAGGGGGCAGGCAGCCCCAGCATTTT	CASSIGGRQPQHF
TRBV18	-	15	-	TRBJ2-7	TGTGCCAGCTCACCACTACCGGGGGATTGGCACGAGCAGTACTTC	CASSPLPGDWHEQYF
TRBV19	-	13	-	TRBJ1-2	TGTGCCAGTAGTATACAGGCGGTCTATGGCTACACCTTC	CASSIQAVYGYTF
TRBV4-2	-	15	-	TRBJ2-7	TGTGCCAGCAGCCAAGAAGGGGGTGCACTCCACGAGCAGTACTTC	CASSQEGGALHEQYF
TRBV21-1	-	17	-	TRBJ2-7	TGTGCCAGCAGCAAGTTGAGTAAGGTACTTATCTCCTACGAGCAGTACTTC	CASSKLSKVLISYEQYF
TRBV10-3	-	16	-	TRBJ1-1	TGTGCCATCAGTGAGTCGATCGGCAGGGGCGGTACTGAAGCTTTCTTT	CAISESIGRGGTEAFF
TRBV7-9	-	15	-	TRBJ2-2	TGTGCCAGCAGCTTAGGCCGGGACCTCACCGGGGAGCTGTTTTTT	CASSLGRDLTGELFF
TRBV30	-	13	-	TRBJ2-1	TGTGCCTGGACCCCCGGGACCCACAATGAGCAGTTCTTC	CAWTPGTHNEQFF
TRBV11-3	-	13	-	TRBJ1-1	TGTGCCAGCAGCTTAACCCCGAACACTGAAGCTTTCTTT	CASSLTPNTEAFF
TRBV11-2	TRBD1	16	-	TRBJ1-4	TGTGCCAGCAGCTTAGGATACAGGGGAAGTTCGGAAAAACTGTTTTTT	CASSLGYRGSSEKLFF
TRBV6-5	TRBD1	14	-	TRBJ1-5	TGTGCCAGCCGACAGGGCTATAGCAATCAGCCCCAGCATTTT	CASRQGYSNQPQHF
TRBV29-1	TRBD1	14	few	TRBJ2-5	TGCAGCGTTGTCACTACAGGGGGCCAAGAGACCCAGTACTTC	CSVVTTGGQETQYF
TRBV2	-	14	-	TRBJ1-2	TGTGCCAGCAGAACCGGGACGGGCAACTATGGCTACACCTTC	CASRTGTGNYGYTF
TRBV18	TRBD1	13	-	TRBJ1-2	TGTGCCAGCTCACCAGGACAGGACTATGGCTACACCTTC	CASSPGQDYGYTF
TRBV6-4	TRBD2	20	-	TRBJ2-1	TGTGCCAGCAGTGACTCGAGCCTAGCGGGGCTCCCGAGCTCCTACAATGAGCAGTTCTTC	CASSDSSLAGLPSSYNEQFF
TRBV10-3	TRBD1	13	-	TRBJ2-7	TGTGCCATCAGGACAGGGAACTCCTACGAGCAGTACTTC	CAIRTGNSYEQYF
TRBV5-1	TRBD1	14	-	TRBJ2-5	TGCGCCAGCAGCTTGCTGACAGGGCAAGAGACCCAGTACTTC	CASSLLTGQETQYF
TRBV5-1	TRBD2	14	-	TRBJ2-1	TGCGCCAGCAGCTTAGCGGGGGGGAGCGATGAGCAGTTCTTC	CASSLAGGSDEQFF
TRBV19	-	13	-	TRBJ2-7	TGTGCCAGTAGTTTAACCGTATCCTACGAGCAGTACTTC	CASSLTVSYEQYF
TRBV19	TRBD1	15	-	TRBJ1-5	TGTGCCAGTAGTCAGCTACCGACAGGGGGTCAGCCCCAGCATTTT	CASSQLPTGGQPQHF
TRBV7-6	TRBD1	16	-	TRBJ1-2	TGTGCCAGCAGCTTCCTAGGAAGGGGGCGCGGAAATGGCTACACCTTC	CASSFLGRGRGNGYTF
TRBV27	-	14	-	TRBJ2-1	TGTGCCAGCAGTTTACCATTCGCGTACAATGAGCAGTTCTTC	CASSLPFAYNEQFF
TRBV5-1	-	13	-	TRBJ2-3	TGCGCCAGCAGCGTGACCAGCACAGATACGCAGTATTTT	CASSVTSTDTQYF
TRBV7-3	TRBD1	14	-	TRBJ1-1	TGTGCCAGCAGCTTACAGGGGGGATTCACTGAAGCTTTCTTT	CASSLQGGFTEAFF
TRBV21-1	-	15	-	TRBJ2-2	TGTGCCAGCAGCAAAGGGACCGCGCGAACCGGGGAGCTGTTTTTT	CASSKGTARTGELFF
TRBV4-1	-	13	-	TRBJ2-1	TGCGCCAGCAGCCAAGACGCAAGCCTTGAGCAGTTCTTC	CASSQDASLEQFF
TRBV30	-	14	-	TRBJ1-1	TGTGCCTGGAGTGACGACAGGTTGAACACTGAAGCTTTCTTT	CAWSDDRLNTEAFF
TRBV9	TRBD2	14	-	TRBJ2-1	TGTGCCAGCAGCGTGTCTAGCGGGGCAAATGAGCAGTTCTTC	CASSVSSGANEQFF
TRBV30	TRBD2	13	-	TRBJ2-1	TGTGCCTGGAGACGCGGGGGAATCAATGAGCAGTTCTTC	CAWRRGGINEQFF
TRBV27	-	16	-	TRBJ2-2	TGTGCCAGCAGTCGGACCGGGACATCGAACACCGGGGAGCTGTTTTTT	CASSRTGTSNTGELFF
TRBV28	TRBD1	16	many	TRBJ1-2	TGTGCCAGCAGTCTTTTTTGGGCAGGGGGTTTCTATGGCTACACCTTC	CASSLFWAGGFYGYTF
TRBV19	-	12	-	TRBJ1-2	TGTGCCAGTAGTATAGGTGACTATGGCTACACCTTC	CASSIGDYGYTF
TRBV11-2	-	14	once	TRBJ1-3	TGTGCCAGCAGCTTAGACCCCATGGGAAACACCATATATTTT	CASSLDPMGNTIYF
TRBV5-1	TRBD1	15	-	TRBJ1-4	TGCGCCAGCAGCTCTTACAGGGGGCAGGATGAAAAACTGTTTTTT	CASSSYRGQDEKLFF
TRBV6-6	-	16	-	TRBJ1-5	TGTGCCAGCAGTTATGGCAGGGGTTATAGCAATCAGCCCCAGCATTTT	CASSYGRGYSNQPQHF